This T cell receptor beta chain came from a study of identical twins. TCRdb redid the calling of the 5' RACE reads with MiXCR, one entry per CDR3 protein. The sample lists about 220,000 distinct CDR3 sequences; around 10% were seen once. This clonotype was counted at least ten times. What it binds is not known. The CDR3 spans 17 residues. The V gene end was trimmed by 6 bases and the J gene end by 8 bases; junction bases not matched to a gene: 17. The study, taken as a whole, reports: Invariant MAIT and iNKT cells may have partly biased zero-insertion analyses.

The genes are TRBV12-3 or TRBV12-4 and TRBJ2-1, with TRBD2 matching over 9 bases. The sequence derives from a woman between 18 and 29 years old in good health. The specimen was memory (CD45RO+) T cells sorted from blood. The CDR3 DNA sequence: TGTGCCAGCAGATCGAGGGGTCTTAGCGGGGGTGGGGATGAGCAGTTCTTC. This gives the protein CASRSRGLSGGGDEQFF.